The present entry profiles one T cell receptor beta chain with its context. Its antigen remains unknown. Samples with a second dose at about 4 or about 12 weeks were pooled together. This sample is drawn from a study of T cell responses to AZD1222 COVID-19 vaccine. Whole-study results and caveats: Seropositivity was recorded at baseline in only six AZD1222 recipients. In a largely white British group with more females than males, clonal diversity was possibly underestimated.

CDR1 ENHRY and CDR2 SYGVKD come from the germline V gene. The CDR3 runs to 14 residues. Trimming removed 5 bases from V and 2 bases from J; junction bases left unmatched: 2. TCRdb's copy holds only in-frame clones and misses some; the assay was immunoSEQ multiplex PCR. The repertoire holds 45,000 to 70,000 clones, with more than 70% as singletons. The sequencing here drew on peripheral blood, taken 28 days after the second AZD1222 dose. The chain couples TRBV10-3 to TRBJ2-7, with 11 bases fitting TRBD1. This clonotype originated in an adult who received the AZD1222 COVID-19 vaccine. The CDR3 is CAISSDRGPYEQYF. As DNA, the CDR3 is TGTGCCATCAGTTCGGACAGGGGGCCCTACGAGCAGTACTTC.